This TCR beta chain emerged from a study of blood T cell repertoires in COVID-19. Sequenced by immunoSEQ multiplex PCR; TCRdb stores in-frame clones only, minus some. The sample has 330,000 or so clones, 80% to 90% seen once. Deletions cut 4 bases from V and 0 bases from J, with 5 bases between. Germline assignment: CDR1 SGHRS and CDR2 YFSETQ. This CDR3 spans 12 amino acids. Participants' own reports of clinical history determined their cohort assignment. This sequence was found in a man under 40 who had recovered from COVID-19. The source material was PBMCs or T cells enriched from blood (not recorded which). The rearrangement joins TRBV5-1 to TRBJ2-7; D gene unclear. This CDR3 is CASSMSSYEQYF. In DNA form, the CDR3 reads TGCGCCAGCAGCATGAGCTCCTACGAGCAGTACTTC.